This record concerns one TCR beta chain sequence. The antigen remains undetermined. There are 17 residues in the CDR3. Germline V gene data show CDR1 as MGHRA and CDR2 as YSYEKL. V lost 4 bases to trimming and J lost 6 bases; unmatched junction nucleotides: 15. These data originate in a study of T cell repertoires in ileal Crohn's disease. Study context: About half of patients got postoperative therapy: about ten thiopurines, around 20 anti-TNF.

TCRB immunosequencing input was about 0.55 micrograms of biopsy DNA per sample. Generated by immunoSEQ multiplex PCR, the TCRdb table keeps only in-frame clones and is missing some. The data hold about 17,000 clones, with approximately 82% observed a single time. Overall study results and limits: Clonality above 26.8% at surgery always came with endoscopic recurrence. Mucosal expansions were suggested to be mainly CD8 T cells.

Sequenced material: ileal tissue. The receptor comes from an adult with Crohn's disease. The J gene is TRBJ1-5, the V gene TRBV4-1; 7 bases agree with TRBD1. CDR3 amino acids: CASSPGAPRGDSQPQHF. The CDR3 DNA is TGCGCCAGCAGCCCCGGGGCTCCCAGGGGGGACTCTCAGCCCCAGCATTTT.